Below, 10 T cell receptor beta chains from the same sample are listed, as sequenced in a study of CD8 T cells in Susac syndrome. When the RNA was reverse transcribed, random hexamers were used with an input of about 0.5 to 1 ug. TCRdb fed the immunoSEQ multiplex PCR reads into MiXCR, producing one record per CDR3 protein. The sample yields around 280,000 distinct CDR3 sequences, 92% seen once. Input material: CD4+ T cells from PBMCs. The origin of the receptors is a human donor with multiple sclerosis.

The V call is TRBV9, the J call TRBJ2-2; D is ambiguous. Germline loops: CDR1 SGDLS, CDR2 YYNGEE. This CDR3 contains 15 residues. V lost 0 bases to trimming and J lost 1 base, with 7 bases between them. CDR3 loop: CASSVGFGNTGELFF. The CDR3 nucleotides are TGTGCCAGCAGCGTAGGGTTCGGGAACACCGGGGAGCTGTTTTTT.

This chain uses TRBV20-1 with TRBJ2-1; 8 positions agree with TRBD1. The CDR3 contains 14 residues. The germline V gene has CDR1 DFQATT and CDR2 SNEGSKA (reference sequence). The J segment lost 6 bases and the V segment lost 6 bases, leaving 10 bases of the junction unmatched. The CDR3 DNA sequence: TGCAGTGCCATTCCCGGGACAGGTTTCAATGAGCAGTTCTTC. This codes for CSAIPGTGFNEQFF.

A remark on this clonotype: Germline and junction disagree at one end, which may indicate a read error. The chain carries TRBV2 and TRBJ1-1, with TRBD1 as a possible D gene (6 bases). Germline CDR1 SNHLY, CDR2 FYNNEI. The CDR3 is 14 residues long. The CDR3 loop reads CAGRGPGPNTEAFF. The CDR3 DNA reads TGTGCCGGCAGGGGTCCGGGGCCGAACACTGAAGCTTTCTTT.

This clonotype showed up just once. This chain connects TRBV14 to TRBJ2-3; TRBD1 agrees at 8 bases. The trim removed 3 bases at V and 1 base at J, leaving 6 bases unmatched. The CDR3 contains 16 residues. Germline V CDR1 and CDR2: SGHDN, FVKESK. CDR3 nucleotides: TGTGCCAGCAGCCATTCCCCGGGACAGGGCACAGATACGCAGTATTTT. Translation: CASSHSPGQGTDTQYF. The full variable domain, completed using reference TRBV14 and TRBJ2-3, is EAGVTQFPSHSVIEKGQTVTLRCDPISGHDNLYWYRRVMGKEIKFLLHFVKESKQDESGMPNNRFLAERTGGTYSTLKVQPAELEDSGVYFCASSHSPGQGTDTQYFGPGTRLTVL.

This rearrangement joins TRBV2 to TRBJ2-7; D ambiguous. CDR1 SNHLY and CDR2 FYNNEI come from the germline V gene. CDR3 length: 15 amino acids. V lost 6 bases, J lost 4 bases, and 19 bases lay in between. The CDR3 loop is CASRPSRTATYEQYF. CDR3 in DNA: TGTGCCAGCAGACCGTCTAGGACGGCGACTTACGAGCAGTACTTC.

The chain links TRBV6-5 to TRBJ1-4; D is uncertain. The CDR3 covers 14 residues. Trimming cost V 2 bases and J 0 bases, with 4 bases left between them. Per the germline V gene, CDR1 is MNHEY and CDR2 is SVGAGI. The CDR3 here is CASSYASTNEKLFF. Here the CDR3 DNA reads TGTGCCAGCAGTTACGCATCAACTAATGAAAAACTGTTTTTT.

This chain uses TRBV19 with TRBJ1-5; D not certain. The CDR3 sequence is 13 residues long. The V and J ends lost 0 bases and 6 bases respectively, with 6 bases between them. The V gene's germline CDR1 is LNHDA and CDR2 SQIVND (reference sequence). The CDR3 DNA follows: TGTGCCAGTAGTATAGATGCGGGTCAGCCCCAGCATTTT. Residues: CASSIDAGQPQHF.

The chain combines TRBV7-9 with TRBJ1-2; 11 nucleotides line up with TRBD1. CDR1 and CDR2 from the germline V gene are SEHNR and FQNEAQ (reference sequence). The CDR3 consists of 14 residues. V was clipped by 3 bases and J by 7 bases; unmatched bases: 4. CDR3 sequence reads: CASSFGQGAGGYTF. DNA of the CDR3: TGTGCCAGCAGCTTCGGACAGGGGGCAGGTGGCTACACCTTC.

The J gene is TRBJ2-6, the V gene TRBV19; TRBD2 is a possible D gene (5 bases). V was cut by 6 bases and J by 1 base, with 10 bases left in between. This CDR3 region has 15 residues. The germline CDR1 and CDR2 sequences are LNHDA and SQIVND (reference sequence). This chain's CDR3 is CASRPDSSGANVLTF. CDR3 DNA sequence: TGTGCCAGTAGACCGGACTCTTCTGGGGCCAACGTCCTGACTTTC.

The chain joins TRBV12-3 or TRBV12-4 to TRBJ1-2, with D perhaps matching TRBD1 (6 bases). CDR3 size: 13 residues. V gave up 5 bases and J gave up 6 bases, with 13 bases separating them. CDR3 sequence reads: CASSQQGRDGYTF. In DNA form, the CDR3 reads TGTGCCAGCAGTCAACAGGGTAGGGATGGCTACACCTTC.